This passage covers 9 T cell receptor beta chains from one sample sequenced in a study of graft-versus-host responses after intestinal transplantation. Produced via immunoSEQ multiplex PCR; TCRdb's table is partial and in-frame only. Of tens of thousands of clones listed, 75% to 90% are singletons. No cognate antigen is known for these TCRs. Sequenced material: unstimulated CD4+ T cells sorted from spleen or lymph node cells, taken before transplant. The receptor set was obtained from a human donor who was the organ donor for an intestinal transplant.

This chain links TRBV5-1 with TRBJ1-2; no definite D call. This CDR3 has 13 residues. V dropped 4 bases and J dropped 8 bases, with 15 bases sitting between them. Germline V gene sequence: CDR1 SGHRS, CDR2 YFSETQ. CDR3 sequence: CASSTETRSGYTF. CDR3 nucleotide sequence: TGCGCCAGCAGCACTGAGACCCGGAGCGGCTACACCTTC.

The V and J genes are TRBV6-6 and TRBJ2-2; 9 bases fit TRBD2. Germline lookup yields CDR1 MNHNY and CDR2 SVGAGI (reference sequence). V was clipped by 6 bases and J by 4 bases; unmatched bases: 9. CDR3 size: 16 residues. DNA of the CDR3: TGTGCCAGCAGCGGACCGGGACTAGCTCGCACCGGGGAGCTGTTTTTT. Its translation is CASSGPGLARTGELFF.

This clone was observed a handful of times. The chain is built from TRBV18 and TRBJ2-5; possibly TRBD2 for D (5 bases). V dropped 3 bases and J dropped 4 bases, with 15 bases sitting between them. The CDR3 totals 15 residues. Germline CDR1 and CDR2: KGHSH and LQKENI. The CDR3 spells CASSPQTGLGETQYF. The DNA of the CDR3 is TGTGCCAGCTCACCCCAAACGGGGTTAGGAGAGACCCAGTACTTC.

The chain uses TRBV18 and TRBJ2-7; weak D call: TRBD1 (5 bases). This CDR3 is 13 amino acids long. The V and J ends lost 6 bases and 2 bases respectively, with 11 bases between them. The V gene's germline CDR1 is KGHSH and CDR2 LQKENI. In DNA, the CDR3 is TGTGCCAGCTCCCTTGACAGTACCTACGAGCAGTACGTC. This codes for CASSLDSTYEQYV.

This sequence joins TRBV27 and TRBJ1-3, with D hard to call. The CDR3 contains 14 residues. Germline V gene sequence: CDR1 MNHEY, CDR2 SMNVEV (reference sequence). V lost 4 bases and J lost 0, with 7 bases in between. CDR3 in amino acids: CASSSGNSGNTIYF. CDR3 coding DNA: TGTGCCAGCAGTTCGGGGAACTCTGGAAACACCATATATTTT.

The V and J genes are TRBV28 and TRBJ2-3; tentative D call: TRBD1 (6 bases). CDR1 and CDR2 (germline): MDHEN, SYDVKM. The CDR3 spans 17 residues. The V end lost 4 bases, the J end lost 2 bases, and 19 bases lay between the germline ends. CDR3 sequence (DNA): TGTGCCAGCAGTTCTCCCGCACAGGGTGGGAACACAGATACGCAGTATTTT. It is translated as CASSSPAQGGNTDTQYF.

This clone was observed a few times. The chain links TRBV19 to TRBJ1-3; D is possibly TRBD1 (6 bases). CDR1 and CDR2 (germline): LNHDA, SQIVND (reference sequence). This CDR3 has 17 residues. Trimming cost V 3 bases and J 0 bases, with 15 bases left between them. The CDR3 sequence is CASSIGQLAYSGNTIYF. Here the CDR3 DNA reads TGTGCCAGTAGTATCGGACAGCTTGCCTACTCTGGAAACACCATATATTTT. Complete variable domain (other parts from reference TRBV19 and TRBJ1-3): DGGITQSPKYLFRKEGQNVTLSCEQNLNHDAMYWYRQDPGQGLRLIYYSQIVNDFQKGDIAEGYSVSREKKESFPLTVTSAQKNPTAFYLCASSIGQLAYSGNTIYFGEGSWLTVV.

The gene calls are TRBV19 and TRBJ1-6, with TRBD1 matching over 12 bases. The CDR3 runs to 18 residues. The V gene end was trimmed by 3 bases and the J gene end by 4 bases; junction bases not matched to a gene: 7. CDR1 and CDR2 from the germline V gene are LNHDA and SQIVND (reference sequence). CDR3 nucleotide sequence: TGTGCCAGTAGTATGGGGCCGGGACAGGGGGCTTATAATTCACCCCTCCACTTT. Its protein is CASSMGPGQGAYNSPLHF.

Here the CDR3 DNA reads TGTGCCTGGAGCTGGGGACTAGCGGGGCCAAACCTCACAGATACGCAGTATTTT. Its translation: CAWSWGLAGPNLTDTQYF. The V gene is TRBV30, the J gene TRBJ2-3; 13 bases match TRBD2. Germline V gives CDR1 GTSNPN, CDR2 SVGIG (reference sequence). The trim removed 3 bases at V and 2 bases at J, leaving 11 bases unmatched. This CDR3 has 18 amino acids.